This TCR beta chain originates from a study of vaccination and CD4 T cells after COVID-19. The treatment: roughly 10-day PBMC culture with coronavirus spike peptide pools or control peptides (ViraFEST assay). Peptide pool stimulation in ViraFEST expanded antigen-specific T cells, whose TCRs were then sequenced. Whole-study findings and limits: When vaccine-specific clones from convalescent patients were examined, 304 of 307 were spike mono-reactive.

Of note for this clonotype: Its antigen is as yet unknown.

Sequencing of DNA taken from cultured CD4+ T cells relied on the Oncomine TCR Beta short-read assay. Genomic DNA was isolated from cultured CD4+ T cells. Each CDR3 protein gets one entry after TCRdb re-called the PCR reads with MiXCR. Of approximately 18,000 distinct CDR3 sequences listed, about half are singletons. Trimming took off 7 bases at V and 2 bases at J, with 13 bases between the two ends. This CDR3 is built from 14 residues. The chain combines TRBV12-3 or TRBV12-4 with TRBJ2-3, with D maybe TRBD1 (6 bases). The sample taken for sequencing was CD4+ T cells from blood, cultured in vitro. The clonotype originates from a human donor who had recovered from COVID-19. The CDR3 DNA reads TGTGCCAGCACCCTTGACAGGCTCACAGATACGCAGTATTTT. Translating it yields CASTLDRLTDTQYF.